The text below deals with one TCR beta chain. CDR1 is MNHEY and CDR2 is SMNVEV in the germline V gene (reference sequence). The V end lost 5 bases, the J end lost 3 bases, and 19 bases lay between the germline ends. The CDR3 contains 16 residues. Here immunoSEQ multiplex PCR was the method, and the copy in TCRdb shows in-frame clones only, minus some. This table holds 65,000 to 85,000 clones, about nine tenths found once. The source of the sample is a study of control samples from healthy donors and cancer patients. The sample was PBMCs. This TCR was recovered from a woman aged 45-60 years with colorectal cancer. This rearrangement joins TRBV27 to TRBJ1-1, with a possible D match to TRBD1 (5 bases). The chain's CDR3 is CASSPIDRGTYTEAFF. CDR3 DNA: TGTGCCAGCAGTCCGATTGACCGGGGGACTTACACTGAAGCTTTCTTT.